The 28 T cell receptor beta chains in this list originate from one sample, sequenced in a study of beta chain features in type 1 diabetes. As every portion of the isolated RNA was reverse transcribed, the sequencing read expressed TCRB transcripts. Repertoires were generated with immunoSEQ multiplex PCR, while TCRdb's copy carries only in-frame clones and drops some. The data contain under 250,000 clones, roughly 14% of them singletons. The sample comprised naive CD4+ T cells from blood. These receptors originate from a woman aged 40 to 49 in good health.

The V call is TRBV21-1, the J call TRBJ2-7; whether TRBD1, the table's D call, matches the DNA was not checked. TRBV21-1 represents a pseudogene. This CDR3 is 16 amino acids long. CDR3 sequence: CASSSQPGQGAYEQYF. The CDR3 bases are TGTGCCAGCAGCTCCCAACCGGGACAGGGGGCCTACGAGCAGTACTTC.

This clone has just a few counts. The chain carries TRBV9 and TRBJ1-6, with 9 bases aligning to TRBD1. CDR3 size: 15 residues. Germline CDR1 SGDLS, CDR2 YYNGEE. J gave up 7 bases and V 4 bases, and 6 bases lay outside the gene matches. CDR3 nucleotide sequence: TGTGCCAGCAGCTCAAGGACAGGGGTAAATTCACCCCTCCACTTT. Amino acid sequence: CASSSRTGVNSPLHF. The full variable domain, its missing parts supplied by reference TRBV9 and TRBJ1-6, is DSGVTQTPKHLITATGQRVTLRCSPRSGDLSVYWYQQSLDQGLQFLIQYYNGEERAKGNILERFSAQQFPDLHSELNLSSLELGDSALYFCASSSRTGVNSPLHFGNGTRLTVT.

This clone was seen a handful of times. The chain couples TRBV9 to TRBJ1-1; 7 bases are shared with TRBD1. The CDR3 loop spans 16 amino acids. Germline CDR1 and CDR2: SGDLS and YYNGEE. Trimming removed 2 bases from V and 1 base from J; junction bases left unmatched: 8. The CDR3 loop is CASSVGHRGANTEAFF. CDR3 nucleotide sequence: TGTGCCAGCAGCGTGGGTCACAGGGGAGCGAACACTGAAGCTTTCTTT.

V usage is TRBV7-2 and J usage is TRBJ2-3, with TRBD2 matching 11 bases. With V trimmed by 6 bases and J by 4 bases, 6 bases remained unmatched. The CDR3 sequence is 15 residues long. Germline values: CDR1 SGHTA, CDR2 FQGNSA. In DNA form, the CDR3 reads TGTGCCAGCAGACATAGCGGGGGGGCCCCAGATACGCAGTATTTT. Protein: CASRHSGGAPDTQYF.

A word on this clone: Other DNA variants within this sample encode the same CDR3. V usage is TRBV2 and J usage is TRBJ1-3; TRBD1 aligns across 10 bases. The CDR3 is 15 residues long. Germline CDR1 is SNHLY and CDR2 is FYNNEI. After removal of 8 bases from V and 1 base from J, the junction contained 5 bases not matched to a gene. In nucleotides, the CDR3 is TGTGCCAGCTCACGGGACAGGGGTTCTGGAAACACCATATATTTT. It yields the protein CASSRDRGSGNTIYF.

The chain combines TRBV7-9 with TRBJ2-1; possibly TRBD1 for D (5 bases). This CDR3 is built from 11 residues. In germline, CDR1 is SEHNR, CDR2 FQNEAQ (reference sequence). V was trimmed by 5 bases and J by 12 bases, leaving 11 bases between them. CDR3 DNA sequence: TGTGCCAGCAGCGAGGCAGGGCTGCAGTTCTTC. This translates into CASSEAGLQFF.

This clone occurred a few times. This chain joins TRBV5-1 and TRBJ1-1, with D possibly being TRBD1 (5 bases). V dropped 1 base and J dropped 1 base, with 14 bases sitting between them. This CDR3 is built from 16 residues. Germline-derived CDR1 and CDR2 are SGHRS and YFSETQ. CDR3 DNA: TGCGCCAGCAGCTTGCAATCAGCGGGGGAGAACACTGAAGCTTTCTTT. It translates to CASSLQSAGENTEAFF.

The CDR3 spells CASSSLGGATDTQYF. The CDR3 region has the DNA TGTGCCAGCAGTTCCTTGGGCGGGGCCACAGATACGCAGTATTTT. The V call is TRBV6-5, the J call TRBJ2-3; D perhaps matches TRBD2 (6 bases). The germline V gene encodes CDR1 MNHEY and CDR2 SVGAGI. V lost 4 bases and J 2 bases, leaving 13 bases between the germline ends. This CDR3 has 15 residues.

The chain carries TRBV5-1 and TRBJ2-1; D perhaps matches TRBD2 (6 bases). Germline CDR1 SGHRS, CDR2 YFSETQ. This CDR3 comprises 15 residues. V was trimmed by 5 bases and J by 0 bases, leaving 12 bases between them. The CDR3 nucleotides are TGCGCCAGCAGACGGGACTTGAGCTCCTACAATGAGCAGTTCTTC. Translation: CASRRDLSSYNEQFF.

This clone appeared a few times. This chain joins TRBV25-1 and TRBJ2-7; 8 nucleotides line up with TRBD1. Germline-derived CDR1 and CDR2 are MGHDK and SYGVNS. The CDR3 totals 16 residues. With V trimmed by 1 base and J by 2 bases, 7 bases remained unmatched. In nucleotides, the CDR3 is TGTGCCAGCAGTGAATTTTCGGCAGGGGGCCCCTACGAGCAGTACTTC. This gives the protein CASSEFSAGGPYEQYF.

This clone was detected only a few times. The chain joins TRBV29-1 to TRBJ1-2; no definite D call. This CDR3 spans 11 amino acids. The germline V gene has CDR1 SQVTM and CDR2 ANQGSEA. V lost 2 bases and J 5 bases, leaving 6 bases between the germline ends. This CDR3 reads CSVESEYGYTF. In DNA, the CDR3 is TGCAGCGTTGAATCGGAGTATGGCTACACCTTC.

There are a few counts of this clone. The rearrangement joins TRBV7-2 to TRBJ1-4; D is unclear. Germline loops: CDR1 SGHTA, CDR2 FQGNSA. The germline V and J ends were trimmed by 5 bases and 8 bases, with 12 bases remaining between them. The CDR3 sequence is 13 residues long. CDR3 in amino acids: CASSHPGGEKLFF. CDR3 coding DNA: TGTGCCAGCAGCCACCCCGGCGGGGAAAAACTGTTTTTT.

The genes are TRBV6-6 and TRBJ2-7; 12 bases match TRBD1. Germline V CDR1 and CDR2: MNHNY, SVGAGI (reference sequence). After removal of 5 bases from V and 7 bases from J, the junction contained 6 bases not matched to a gene. The CDR3 is 14 residues long. CDR3: CASSTGTGGQEQYF. The CDR3, as DNA: TGTGCCAGCAGTACCGGGACAGGGGGCCAAGAGCAGTACTTC.

This clone came up a few times. V and J are TRBV7-9 and TRBJ1-6; 9 bases match TRBD1. The CDR3 is 14 amino acids. Per the germline V gene, CDR1 is SEHNR and CDR2 is FQNEAQ (reference sequence). V was pared by 2 bases and J by 15 bases, with 8 bases of the junction left unmatched. CDR3 amino acids: CASSLTGGPLILHF. CDR3 coding DNA: TGTGCCAGCAGCTTAACAGGGGGCCCCTTAATCCTCCACTTT.

The chain is built from TRBV11-2 and TRBJ1-2, with 7 bases fitting TRBD1. The CDR3 runs to 14 residues. The V gene end was trimmed by 3 bases and the J gene end by 9 bases; junction bases not matched to a gene: 10. Germline V gene sequence: CDR1 SGHAT, CDR2 FQNNGV. CDR3 nucleotide sequence: TGTGCCAGCAGCTTGAGGACAGGAGACGTCCGCTACACCTTC. The encoded protein is CASSLRTGDVRYTF.

This chain joins TRBV19 and TRBJ2-2, with D possibly TRBD1 on 6 matching bases. Trimming left V 10 bases short and J 4 bases short, with 22 bases between. Per germline, CDR1 LNHDA and CDR2 SQIVND (reference sequence). CDR3 length: 16 amino acids. The CDR3 DNA sequence: TGTGCCACCCGTCTGAAGGGGGATTGGTCCACCGGGGAGCTGTTTTTT. Protein: CATRLKGDWSTGELFF.

This rearrangement joins TRBV29-1 to TRBJ2-3, with TRBD2 matching 7 bases. Germline V gene lookup returns CDR1 SQVTM and CDR2 ANQGSEA. The CDR3 spans 12 residues. CDR3 nucleotide sequence: TGCAGTTTCGAGCGGGGAGGGGATACGCAGTATTTT. Encoded protein: CSFERGGDTQYF.

This clone was recorded a few times. The chain is built from TRBV7-9 and TRBJ2-1, with TRBD1 matching over 7 bases. J lost 1 base, V lost 5 bases, and 8 bases had no gene match. This CDR3 region has 16 residues. Germline V gene data show CDR1 as SEHNR and CDR2 as FQNEAQ (reference sequence). In DNA, the CDR3 is TGTGCCAGCAGCCAGCGAGGGGGCGAGTCCTACAATGAGCAGTTCTTC. Its protein is CASSQRGGESYNEQFF.

This clone was counted between two and nine times. CDR3 residues: CASSRDRVQETQYF. CDR3 sequence (DNA): TGTGCCAGCAGCCGGGACAGGGTCCAAGAGACCCAGTACTTC. V and J are TRBV7-9 and TRBJ2-5, with 9 bases lining up with TRBD1. The J segment lost 1 base and the V segment lost 5 bases, leaving 2 bases of the junction unmatched. Germline-derived CDR1 and CDR2 are SEHNR and FQNEAQ (reference sequence). The length of the CDR3 is 14 residues. The full variable domain, its missing parts supplied by reference TRBV7-9 and TRBJ2-5, is DTGVSQNPRHKITKRGQNVTFRCDPISEHNRLYWYRQTLGQGPEFLTYFQNEAQLEKSRLLSDRFSAERPKGSFSTLEIQRTEQGDSAMYLCASSRDRVQETQYFGPGTRLLVL.

In this sample, this clone turned up a few times. The chain has TRBV5-1 and TRBJ1-2; D uncertain. In germline, CDR1 is SGHRS, CDR2 YFSETQ. Deletions cut 6 bases from V and 0 bases from J, with 12 bases between. CDR3 length equals 14 residues. The CDR3, as DNA: TGCGCCAGCACCTCCGGCGGAGCTAACTATGGCTACACCTTC. Translated: CASTSGGANYGYTF. Full variable domain (outside the CDR3, taken from reference TRBV5-1 and TRBJ1-2): KAGVTQTPRYLIKTRGQQVTLSCSPISGHRSVSWYQQTPGQGLQFLFEYFSETQRNKGNFPGRFSGRQFSNSRSEMNVSTLELGDSALYLCASTSGGANYGYTFGSGTRLTVV.

The chain joins TRBV5-8 to TRBJ2-4; 9 bases align to TRBD1. The germline V gene encodes CDR1 SGHTS and CDR2 YDEGEE. CDR3 size: 17 residues. J was trimmed by 2 bases and V by 3 bases; bases with no gene match: 9. The DNA for the CDR3 is TGTGCCAGCAGCTGGAAACCACAGGGGGCAACCAAAAACATTCAGTACTTC. Translation: CASSWKPQGATKNIQYF.

The V call is TRBV5-1, the J call TRBJ2-3; the D gene is possibly TRBD2 (5 bases). The CDR3 runs to 12 residues. With 7 bases removed from V and 6 bases from J, the gap between germline ends came to 12 bases. Germline CDR1 is SGHRS and CDR2 is YFSETQ. Here the CDR3 DNA reads TGCGCCAGCGGGAGAGAGGTCGATACGCAGTATTTT. Protein: CASGREVDTQYF.

This clone was observed a handful of times. The chain couples TRBV5-1 to TRBJ2-3, with D uncertain. The CDR3 contains 12 residues. Germline CDR1 and CDR2: SGHRS and YFSETQ. V lost 3 bases to trimming and J lost 5 bases, with 7 bases between them. CDR3 nucleotides: TGCGCCAGCAGCTACGGTGAAGATACGCAGTATTTT. This gives the protein CASSYGEDTQYF.

The CDR3 loop is CASSPRLGLLNEQFF. In DNA form, the CDR3 reads TGTGCCAGCAGCCCTCGACTAGGATTGTTGAATGAGCAGTTCTTC. V gene TRBV13 combines with J gene TRBJ2-1; TRBD2 is a possible D gene (6 bases). V lost 5 bases to trimming and J lost 7 bases, with 18 bases between them. The CDR3 contains 15 residues. Germline V gene lookup returns CDR1 PRHDT and CDR2 FYEKMQ (reference sequence).

The rearrangement uses TRBV19 and TRBJ1-2; weak D call: TRBD1 (5 bases). CDR1 and CDR2 (germline): LNHDA, SQIVND (reference sequence). The CDR3 runs 11 residues. V dropped 6 bases and J dropped 4 bases, with 6 bases sitting between them. The CDR3 sequence is CASRTVYGYTF. The CDR3 DNA sequence: TGTGCCAGTAGGACAGTCTATGGCTACACCTTC. Full variable domain (missing parts from reference TRBV19 and TRBJ1-2): DGGITQSPKYLFRKEGQNVTLSCEQNLNHDAMYWYRQDPGQGLRLIYYSQIVNDFQKGDIAEGYSVSREKKESFPLTVTSAQKNPTAFYLCASRTVYGYTFGSGTRLTVV.

V is TRBV6-1 and J is TRBJ1-1, with D unclear. CDR1 is MNHNS and CDR2 is SASEGT in the germline V gene. CDR3 length equals 11 residues. V lost 4 bases, J lost 4 bases, and 4 bases lay in between. The CDR3 reads CASSGVTEAFF. As DNA, the CDR3 is TGTGCCAGCAGTGGCGTCACTGAAGCTTTCTTT.

This clone was observed a handful of times. This chain connects TRBV9 to TRBJ2-3; TRBD2 might be the D (5 bases). Trimming shortened V by 4 bases and J by 2 bases, and 14 bases separated the two germline ends. Per germline, CDR1 SGDLS and CDR2 YYNGEE. CDR3 length: 15 amino acids. CDR3 protein: CASSPGLRDTDTQYF. CDR3 nucleotides: TGTGCCAGCAGCCCCGGTCTCCGGGACACAGATACGCAGTATTTT.

This clone was counted a single time. The chain links TRBV11-2 to TRBJ2-7; tentatively, D is TRBD2 (6 bases). V dropped 4 bases and J dropped 2 bases, with 21 bases sitting between them. The germline V gene has CDR1 SGHAT and CDR2 FQNNGV. CDR3 length: 17 amino acids. The CDR3 DNA is TGTGCCAGCAGCTCCCTTTCGGGGACGGGACTCACCTACGAGCAGTACTTC. Its translation: CASSSLSGTGLTYEQYF.